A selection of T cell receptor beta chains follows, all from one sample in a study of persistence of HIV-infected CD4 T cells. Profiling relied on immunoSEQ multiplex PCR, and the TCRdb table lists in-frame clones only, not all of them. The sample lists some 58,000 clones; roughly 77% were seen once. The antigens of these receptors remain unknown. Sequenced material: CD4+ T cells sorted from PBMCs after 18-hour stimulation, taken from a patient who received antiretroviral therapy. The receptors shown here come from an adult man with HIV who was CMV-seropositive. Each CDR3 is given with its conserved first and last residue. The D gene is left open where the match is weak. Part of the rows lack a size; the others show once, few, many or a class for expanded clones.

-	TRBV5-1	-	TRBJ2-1	CASSLRGAPNNEQFF	TGCGCCAGCAGCTTACGGGGGGCTCCTAACAATGAGCAGTTCTTC
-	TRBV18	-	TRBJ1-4	CASSPLTGQGEKLFF	TGTGCCAGCTCACCCCTAACAGGGCAGGGGGAAAAACTGTTTTTT
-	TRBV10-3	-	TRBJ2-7	CAIRQGGVSSYEQYF	TGTGCCATCAGACAGGGGGGGGTGAGCTCCTACGAGCAGTACTTC
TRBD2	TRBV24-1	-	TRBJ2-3	CATSVTGGGGTDTQYF	TGTGCCACCAGTGTGACGGGGGGAGGCGGCACAGATACGCAGTATTTT
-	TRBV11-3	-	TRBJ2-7	CASQGQSYEQYF	TGTGCCAGCCAAGGACAGTCCTACGAGCAGTACTTC
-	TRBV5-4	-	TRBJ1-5	CASSPGTPQPQHF	TGTGCCAGCAGCCCCGGGACACCCCAGCCCCAGCATTTT
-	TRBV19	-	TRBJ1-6	CASSILGLHSPLHF	TGTGCCAGTAGTATCCTGGGTTTGCATTCACCCCTCCACTTT
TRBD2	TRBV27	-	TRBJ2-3	CASSPKSGGPRTTDTQYF	TGTGCCAGCAGTCCGAAATCGGGGGGGCCTCGAACTACAGATACGCAGTATTTT
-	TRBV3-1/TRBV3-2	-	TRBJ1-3	CASRPGTIFSGNTIYF	TGTGCCAGCAGGCCCGGGACAATCTTCTCTGGAAACACCATATATTTT
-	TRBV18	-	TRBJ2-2	CASSSSTGRLNTGELFF	TGTGCCAGCTCATCCTCAACAGGGCGCCTAAACACCGGGGAGCTGTTTTTT
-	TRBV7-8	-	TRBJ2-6	CASTGGTTGANVLTF	TGTGCCAGCACCGGAGGGACAACTGGGGCCAACGTCCTGACTTTC
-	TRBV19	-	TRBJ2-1	CASSIDTSHSYNEQFF	TGTGCCAGTAGTATAGACACATCTCACTCCTACAATGAGCAGTTCTTC
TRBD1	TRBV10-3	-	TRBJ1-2	CAIRGATGDYGYTF	TGTGCCATCAGGGGGGCGACAGGGGATTATGGCTACACCTTC
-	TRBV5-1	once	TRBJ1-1	CASSLRAGTTFSNTEAFF	TGCGCCAGCAGCTTGCGAGCCGGGACAACTTTCTCGAACACTGAAGCTTTCTTT
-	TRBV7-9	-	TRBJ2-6	CASSLEGTLSGANVLTF	TGTGCCAGCAGCTTAGAGGGGACCCTCTCTGGGGCCAACGTCCTGACTTTC
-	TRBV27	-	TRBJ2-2	CASSYQLRAGELFF	TGTGCCAGCAGTTATCAACTTCGAGCCGGGGAGCTGTTTTTT
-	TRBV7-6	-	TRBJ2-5	CASSRGRQETQYF	TGTGCCAGCAGCCGGGGGCGTCAAGAGACCCAGTACTTC
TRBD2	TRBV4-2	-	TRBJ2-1	CASSQESGGGYNEQFF	TGTGCCAGCAGCCAAGAGAGCGGGGGGGGCTACAATGAGCAGTTCTTC
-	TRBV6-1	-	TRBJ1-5	CASSEGLEQPQHF	TGTGCCAGCAGTGAAGGGTTGGAGCAGCCCCAGCATTTT
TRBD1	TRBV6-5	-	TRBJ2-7	CASKGQGYEQYF	TGTGCCAGCAAAGGACAGGGCTACGAGCAGTACTTC
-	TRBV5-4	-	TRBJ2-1	CASSLGGRTPTNEQFF	TGTGCCAGCAGCTTGGGCGGGCGGACACCTACTAATGAGCAGTTCTTC
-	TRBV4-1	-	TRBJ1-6	CASSQERGDVNSPLHF	TGCGCCAGCAGCCAAGAAAGGGGGGACGTGAATTCACCCCTCCACTTT
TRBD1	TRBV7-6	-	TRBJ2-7	CASSLGTGPSYEQYF	TGTGCCAGCAGCTTGGGGACAGGGCCTTCCTACGAGCAGTACTTC
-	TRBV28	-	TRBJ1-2	CASSFLGGRSHGYTF	TGTGCCAGCAGTTTCCTGGGGGGGCGAAGCCATGGCTACACCTTC
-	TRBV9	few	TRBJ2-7	CASSVSGTLNYEQYF	TGTGCCAGCAGCGTATCAGGGACCCTAAACTACGAGCAGTACTTC
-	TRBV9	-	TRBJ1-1	CASREAMNTEAFF	TGTGCCAGCAGGGAGGCCATGAACACTGAAGCTTTCTTT
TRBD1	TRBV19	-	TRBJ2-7	CASSIRPLGQGQYEQYF	TGTGCCAGTAGTATCCGACCCCTAGGACAGGGACAATACGAGCAGTACTTC
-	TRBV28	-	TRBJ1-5	CASSDTNGSNQPQHF	TGTGCCAGCAGTGATACAAACGGGAGCAATCAGCCCCAGCATTTT